The 26 T cell receptor beta chains below come from one sample, sequenced in a study of CD8 T cells in Susac syndrome. RNA totalling about 0.45 to 1 ug underwent reverse transcription with random hexamers. TCRdb reprocessed the immunoSEQ multiplex PCR reads with MiXCR, giving one entry per CDR3 protein. The sample lists more than 95,000 distinct CDR3 sequences, more than 90% occurring once. Sample: CD8+ T cells from PBMCs. These TCRs come from a human donor with Susac syndrome.

This clonotype came up once. This chain joins TRBV28 and TRBJ2-1; 10 bases match TRBD2. J was trimmed by 4 bases and V by 7 bases; bases with no gene match: 13. CDR1 and CDR2 (germline): MDHEN, SYDVKM. This CDR3 has 17 amino acids. CDR3 nucleotides: TGTGCCAGCAACGAAAGGGCTAGCGGGAGCTCATACAATGAGCAGTTCTTC. This translates into CASNERASGSSYNEQFF.

The rearrangement joins TRBV7-9 to TRBJ2-5; TRBD1 aligns across 7 bases. The CDR3 is made up of 16 amino acids. Germline values: CDR1 SEHNR, CDR2 FQNEAQ (reference sequence). Trimming cost V 5 bases and J 4 bases; bases outside gene matches: 13. As DNA, the CDR3 is TGTGCCAGCAGCACCCGGGACAGACAACGGGGAGAGACCCAGTACTTC. It encodes CASSTRDRQRGETQYF.

This sequence joins TRBV12-3 or TRBV12-4 and TRBJ2-1; possible D gene TRBD2, 5 bases. With 3 bases removed from V and 4 bases from J, the gap between germline ends came to 13 bases. This CDR3 contains 15 residues. CDR3 bases: TGTGCCAGCAGTTTCGGCGGGCTAGGGTACAATGAGCAGTTCTTC. It is translated as CASSFGGLGYNEQFF.

The chain links TRBV6-2 or TRBV6-3 to TRBJ1-1; D is uncertain. The V end was cut by 7 bases, the J end by 0 bases, with 9 bases between. This CDR3 region has 13 residues. Germline V gives CDR1 MNHEY, CDR2 SVGEGT. CDR3 residues: CASTTDMNTEAFF. The CDR3 DNA sequence: TGTGCCAGCACCACCGACATGAACACTGAAGCTTTCTTT.

The CDR3 protein is CASSPEQGFNEQFF. Here the CDR3 DNA reads TGTGCCAGCAGCCCTGAACAGGGATTCAATGAGCAGTTCTTC. The V and J genes are TRBV5-6 and TRBJ2-1; TRBD1 is a possible D gene (6 bases). V dropped 4 bases and J dropped 6 bases, with 14 bases sitting between them. The CDR3 length is 14 residues. CDR1 is SGHDT, CDR2 YYEEEE, per germline.

The V call is TRBV11-2, the J call TRBJ2-1, with TRBD2 matching over 10 bases. The germline V gene encodes CDR1 SGHAT and CDR2 FQNNGV. The CDR3 is made up of 16 amino acids. V trimming: 2 bases; J trimming: 7 bases; junction bases outside the gene matches: 8. The CDR3: CASSLFLAGGLNEQFF. The DNA of the CDR3 is TGTGCCAGCAGCTTATTCTTAGCGGGGGGATTGAATGAGCAGTTCTTC.

The CDR3 nucleotides are TGTGCCAGCAGCCAAGAAGCGGGGGCCGACGAGCAGTACTTC. Translating gives CASSQEAGADEQYF. The chain couples TRBV3-1 to TRBJ2-7; 8 nucleotides match TRBD2. In germline, CDR1 is LGHDT, CDR2 YNNKEL (reference sequence). V was pared by 0 bases and J by 5 bases, with 3 bases of the junction left unmatched. The CDR3 contains 14 residues.

The chain combines TRBV7-9 with TRBJ2-6; D is unclear. CDR3 size: 15 residues. Germline CDR1 SEHNR, CDR2 FQNEAQ (reference sequence). Trimming removed 2 bases from V and 0 bases from J, with 5 bases in between. The CDR3 sequence: CASSLLDSGANVLTF. CDR3 DNA sequence: TGTGCCAGCAGCTTATTAGACTCTGGGGCCAACGTCCTGACTTTC.

This sequence joins TRBV28 and TRBJ1-2; D ambiguous. The germline CDR1 and CDR2 sequences are MDHEN and SYDVKM. The ends were cut back, 3 bases at V and 6 bases at J, with 8 bases in the middle. CDR3 size: 12 residues. CDR3 sequence (DNA): TGTGCCAGCAGTTTGCCGGGAGATGGCTACACCTTC. Its translation is CASSLPGDGYTF.

The chain carries TRBV4-2 and TRBJ1-1, with 11 bases identical to TRBD1. The CDR3 is made up of 15 amino acids. Unmatched junction bases numbered 4, after V lost 4 bases and J lost 3 bases. The germline V gene encodes CDR1 LGHNA and CDR2 YNFKEQ. The CDR3 spells CASSPSGQGDTEAFF. The CDR3 coding sequence is TGTGCCAGCAGCCCCTCGGGACAGGGGGACACTGAAGCTTTCTTT.

The rearrangement uses TRBV9 and TRBJ2-3; 9 nucleotides agree with TRBD1. Per germline, CDR1 SGDLS and CDR2 YYNGEE. The CDR3 is 13 amino acids. The ends lost 7 bases at V and 3 bases at J; junction bases unmatched: 3. CDR3 sequence: CASGQGRTDTQYF. CDR3 nucleotide sequence: TGTGCCAGCGGACAGGGGCGAACAGATACGCAGTATTTT.

The J gene is TRBJ2-2, the V gene TRBV5-1, with a possible D match to TRBD1 (5 bases). This CDR3 has 12 amino acids. The V end was cut by 6 bases, the J end by 6 bases, with 9 bases between. Germline CDR1 SGHRS, CDR2 YFSETQ. The CDR3 spells CASTGFSGELFF. The CDR3 DNA follows: TGCGCCAGCACAGGGTTTTCCGGGGAGCTGTTTTTT. The full variable domain, rest sourced from reference TRBV5-1 and TRBJ2-2, is KAGVTQTPRYLIKTRGQQVTLSCSPISGHRSVSWYQQTPGQGLQFLFEYFSETQRNKGNFPGRFSGRQFSNSRSEMNVSTLELGDSALYLCASTGFSGELFFGEGSRLTVL.

The chain is built from TRBV30 and TRBJ2-2, with 9 bases that match TRBD1. The J segment lost 1 base and the V segment lost 3 bases, leaving 3 bases of the junction unmatched. The CDR3 is 15 residues long. Germline CDR1 is GTSNPN and CDR2 is SVGIG (reference sequence). Written as DNA, the CDR3 is TGTGCCTGGAGCCCGGGACAGGGGAACACCGGGGAGCTGTTTTTT. Its translation is CAWSPGQGNTGELFF.

This sequence joins TRBV11-1 and TRBJ2-6, with D possibly matching TRBD1 (6 bases). With 1 base removed from V and 0 bases from J, the gap between germline ends came to 13 bases. The CDR3 extends over 18 amino acids. Germline loops: CDR1 SGHAT, CDR2 FQDESV (reference sequence). The CDR3 DNA sequence: TGTGCCAGCAGCTTAGACCCAACAGGGCACTCTGGGGCCAACGTCCTGACTTTC. It codes for CASSLDPTGHSGANVLTF. Complete variable domain (other parts from reference TRBV11-1 and TRBJ2-6): EAEVAQSPRYKITEKSQAVAFWCDPISGHATLYWYRQILGQGPELLVQFQDESVVDDSQLPKDRFSAERLKGVDSTLKIQPAELGDSAMYLCASSLDPTGHSGANVLTFGAGSRLTVL.

J is TRBJ2-4 and V is TRBV10-3; 10 nucleotides align to TRBD1. The CDR3 runs to 14 residues. Germline values: CDR1 ENHRY, CDR2 SYGVKD. The V and J ends lost 6 bases and 8 bases, in that order; junction bases with no gene match: 7. The CDR3 DNA sequence: TGTGCCATCAGCGGGACAGGGGAGTTGGACATTCAGTACTTC. It codes for CAISGTGELDIQYF.

The V call is TRBV7-9, the J call TRBJ2-7; TRBD1 aligns across 9 bases. The CDR3 loop spans 16 amino acids. Germline CDR1 is SEHNR and CDR2 is FQNEAQ (reference sequence). With V trimmed by 7 bases and J by 4 bases, 14 bases remained unmatched. CDR3 sequence: CASNLAPGQGGYEQYF. In nucleotides, the CDR3 is TGTGCCAGCAACCTCGCCCCGGGACAGGGAGGGTACGAGCAGTACTTC.

The gene calls are TRBV4-1 and TRBJ1-5, with 7 bases matching TRBD1. CDR3 length: 16 amino acids. The germline V gene encodes CDR1 MGHRA and CDR2 YSYEKL. The junction had 5 bases not matched to a gene; V was cut back by 3 bases and J by 0 bases. CDR3 protein: CASSQATGYSNQPQHF. The CDR3 nucleotides are TGCGCCAGCAGCCAGGCGACAGGGTATAGCAATCAGCCCCAGCATTTT.

This chain connects TRBV28 to TRBJ2-7; 7 bases line up with TRBD1. V lost 3 bases and J lost 2; bases outside the gene matches: 7. Germline CDR1 is MDHEN and CDR2 is SYDVKM. The length of the CDR3 is 15 residues. CDR3 residues: CASSLGQRSTYEQYF. The CDR3 DNA sequence: TGTGCCAGCAGTTTGGGACAGCGTAGTACCTACGAGCAGTACTTC.

V usage is TRBV29-1 and J usage is TRBJ2-7; perhaps TRBD2 as D (5 bases). CDR3 length: 14 residues. CDR1 is SQVTM, CDR2 ANQGSEA, per germline. V lost 4 bases to trimming and J lost 2 bases, with 15 bases between them. CDR3 region: CSVAGSVSTYEQYF. CDR3 in DNA: TGCAGCGTTGCGGGGTCAGTATCAACCTACGAGCAGTACTTC.

The chain combines TRBV2 with TRBJ1-1; D possibly corresponds to TRBD1 (5 bases). Looked up from germline, CDR1 is SNHLY and CDR2 is FYNNEI. The CDR3 extends over 13 amino acids. Between the trimmed V and J ends, which lost 6 bases and 4 bases, there was a span of 12 bases. CDR3 in amino acids: CASSPTGRTEAFF. The DNA of the CDR3 is TGTGCCAGCAGCCCCACAGGTCGCACTGAAGCTTTCTTT.

This chain joins TRBV19 and TRBJ2-1, with 7 bases identical to TRBD2. The CDR3 has 16 residues. The V and J ends lost 1 base and 4 bases, in that order; junction bases with no gene match: 7. Germline CDR1 and CDR2: LNHDA and SQIVND (reference sequence). The CDR3 nucleotides are TGTGCCAGTAGTATAGTAAGCGGGGCGCCTTACAATGAGCAGTTCTTC. It is translated as CASSIVSGAPYNEQFF.

This clonotype was detected once. This rearrangement joins TRBV20-1 to TRBJ2-7; 10 positions agree with TRBD2. The J segment lost 0 bases and the V segment lost 1 base, leaving 3 bases of the junction unmatched. This CDR3 has 15 amino acids. CDR1 is DFQATT and CDR2 is SNEGSKA in the germline V gene (reference sequence). CDR3 amino acids: CSARGTSGFSYEQYF. The CDR3 coding sequence is TGCAGTGCTAGAGGGACTAGCGGCTTCTCCTACGAGCAGTACTTC.

The J gene is TRBJ2-3, the V gene TRBV5-4, with 10 positions matching TRBD1. Germline CDR1 and CDR2: SGHNT and YYREEE (reference sequence). The V segment lost 3 bases and the J segment 3 bases; nucleotides outside the gene matches: 13. The CDR3 extends over 18 amino acids. CDR3 in DNA: TGTGCCAGCAGCTGGGATGGAGTGGGACAGGGGAGGACAGATACGCAGTATTTT. Translation gives CASSWDGVGQGRTDTQYF.

This clonotype was detected once. J is TRBJ2-7 and V is TRBV7-9, with D possibly being TRBD1 (6 bases). CDR3 length equals 14 residues. The germline V gene encodes CDR1 SEHNR and CDR2 FQNEAQ (reference sequence). Trimming cost V 3 bases and J 5 bases, with 14 bases left between them. CDR3 sequence (DNA): TGTGCCAGCAGCTTGTTCGGACAGCTCGACGAGCAGTACTTC. It translates to CASSLFGQLDEQYF.

The J gene is TRBJ1-1, the V gene TRBV5-1, with a possible D match to TRBD1 (5 bases). This CDR3 spans 17 amino acids. Trimming removed 2 bases at V and 4 bases at J, with 21 bases between. The germline V gene has CDR1 SGHRS and CDR2 YFSETQ. The CDR3 sequence: CASSLRRGILLGTEAFF. The CDR3, as DNA: TGCGCCAGCAGCTTACGTCGGGGCATACTTTTGGGCACTGAAGCTTTCTTT.

The J gene is TRBJ1-1, the V gene TRBV19; D call uncertain. Germline V gene sequence: CDR1 LNHDA, CDR2 SQIVND (reference sequence). The CDR3 has 14 amino acids. The V gene lost 4 bases and the J gene lost 4 bases, with 13 bases spanning the gap. CDR3 region: CASSTHSGSTEAFF. The CDR3 DNA follows: TGTGCCAGTAGTACCCACAGTGGATCCACTGAAGCTTTCTTT.